A selection of T cell receptor beta chains follows, all from one sample in a study of shared clonotypes between healthy human individuals. Assay: immunoSEQ multiplex PCR; the TCRdb copy retains only in-frame clones and omits some. Of over 1.4 million clones in the sample, more than 95% were seen once. Sequenced input: naive CD4+ T cells sorted from blood. All receptors derive from a man aged 25 to 45 in good health. Both conserved end residues are part of each CDR3. The D gene is left open where the match is weak. The listing skips clone size in some rows; elsewhere it reads once, few, many or a size class.

d_gene,j_gene,abundance,v_gene,CDR3nt,CDR3aa
TRBD1,TRBJ2-7,NA,TRBV2,TGTGCCAGCAGTTTGGGACAGGTCTCCTACGAGCAGTACTTC,CASSLGQVSYEQYF
NA,TRBJ2-7,NA,TRBV28,TGTGCCAGCAGTTCCCGGCTATACGAGCAGTACTTC,CASSSRLYEQYF
NA,TRBJ2-6,NA,TRBV2,TGTGCCAGTCCGAGGGAGCTCTCTGGGGCCAACGTCCTGACTTTC,CASPRELSGANVLTF
TRBD1,TRBJ1-3,NA,TRBV25-1,TGTGCCAGCAGCCTGACAGGGGTAGGAAACACCATATATTTT,CASSLTGVGNTIYF
TRBD2,TRBJ2-2,NA,TRBV29-1,TGCAGCGTTATCTTAGCGGGAGAAATCGGGGAGCTGTTTTTT,CSVILAGEIGELFF
TRBD2,TRBJ2-7,NA,TRBV11-2,TGTGCCAGCAGGAGACTTCGGACTAGTAACTCCTACGAGCAGTACTTC,CASRRLRTSNSYEQYF
NA,TRBJ2-3,NA,TRBV9,TGTGCCAGCAGCGTAGGTTTTCTAGCCACAGATACGCAGTATTTT,CASSVGFLATDTQYF
NA,TRBJ1-5,NA,TRBV6-1,TGTGCCAGCATGGGGGTTGATCAGCCCCAGCATTTT,CASMGVDQPQHF
NA,TRBJ1-5,NA,TRBV10-3,TGTGCCACTTCCCCGGCCAGGGATAATCAGCCCCAGCATTTT,CATSPARDNQPQHF
TRBD1,TRBJ2-7,NA,TRBV7-9,TGTGCCAGCAGCTTAGACAGGGACAGGAACTACGAGCAGTACTTC,CASSLDRDRNYEQYF
NA,TRBJ2-7,NA,TRBV6-1,TGTGCCAGCAGTGAAGGTTTGACCGAGCAGTACTTC,CASSEGLTEQYF
NA,TRBJ2-2,once,TRBV5-1,TGCGCCAGCAGCTTGGAGGCCCCCGGGGAGCTGTTTTTT,CASSLEAPGELFF
TRBD2,TRBJ2-7,NA,TRBV6-1,TGTGCCAGCAGGCGACTAGCGCTGAGCTCCTACGAGCAGTACTTC,CASRRLALSSYEQYF
TRBD1,TRBJ2-7,NA,TRBV11-1,TGTGCCAGCAGCCCCCGGGACAGGGTCACAAGGCAGTACTTC,CASSPRDRVTRQYF
NA,TRBJ1-3,NA,TRBV4-1,TGCGCCAGCAGCCAGCCGACGGCCCAGGGCGGAAACACCATATATTTT,CASSQPTAQGGNTIYF
NA,TRBJ2-1,NA,TRBV27,TGTGCCAGCCAGATGAAATTCCCGGGGGCGGGATCCTACAATGAGCAGTTCTTC,CASQMKFPGAGSYNEQFF
NA,TRBJ2-7,NA,TRBV7-2,TGTGCCAGCAGCTTAGTTAGCAGCTACTACGAGCAGTACTTC,CASSLVSSYYEQYF
NA,TRBJ2-1,NA,TRBV2,TGTGCCAGCACCCGGGGGAGCGGAAGACTCAATGAGCAGTTCTTC,CASTRGSGRLNEQFF
NA,TRBJ2-1,once,TRBV7-3,TGTGCCAGCAGCTTAACGGGGGACTACAATGAGCAGTTCTTC,CASSLTGDYNEQFF
TRBD1,TRBJ1-4,once,TRBV6-5,TGTGCCAGCAGCCCCAGGGGGGACGAAAAACTGTTTTTT,CASSPRGDEKLFF
NA,TRBJ2-7,NA,TRBV5-1,TGCGCCAGCAGCTTGGAGGGCGCCTACGAGCAGTACTTC,CASSLEGAYEQYF
TRBD1,TRBJ2-2,NA,TRBV10-1,TGCGCCAGCGGTAATCCCGGGACAGGGCGCACCGGGGAGCTGTTTTTT,CASGNPGTGRTGELFF
TRBD1,TRBJ2-7,few,TRBV6-5,TGTGCTACCAGCCTCCGGACAGGGAAGTACTTC,CATSLRTGKYF
TRBD2,TRBJ2-7,NA,TRBV4-1,TGCGCCAGCAGCCAAGGGACTAGCGGATATATCTCCTACGAGCAGTACTTC,CASSQGTSGYISYEQYF
TRBD1,TRBJ1-5,few,TRBV6-1,TGTGCCAGCAGGGGGACAGGGACGGCGGGACAGCCCCAGCATTTT,CASRGTGTAGQPQHF
NA,TRBJ2-1,NA,TRBV7-8,TGTGCCAGCAGCTTAGTTTCGGAGCAGTTCTTC,CASSLVSEQFF
NA,TRBJ2-5,NA,TRBV18,TGTGCCAGCTCACCAGCCAACAGGGAGACCCAGTACTTC,CASSPANRETQYF
TRBD2,TRBJ2-5,NA,TRBV5-1,TGCACCAGCTCGAAAGAAGCGGGAATAGAGACCCAGTACTTC,CTSSKEAGIETQYF
TRBD2,TRBJ2-1,NA,TRBV7-9,TGTGCCAGCAGCTTAGGACCTAGCGGGAGTGCGGAGAACAATGAGCAGTTCTTC,CASSLGPSGSAENNEQFF
NA,TRBJ2-6,NA,TRBV5-1,TGCGCCAGCAGCACCTTTACAGGGACTGGGGCCAACGTCCTGACTTTC,CASSTFTGTGANVLTF
TRBD2,TRBJ2-7,NA,TRBV5-1,TGCGCCAGCAGCTTTTCGATCCCTCAGCGGGGGTTCTCCTACGAGCAGTACTTC,CASSFSIPQRGFSYEQYF
NA,TRBJ2-3,NA,TRBV9,TGTGCCAGCAGCGTAGCGCGTCTGACCCACACAGATACGCAGTATTTT,CASSVARLTHTDTQYF
NA,TRBJ2-2,NA,TRBV9,TGTGCCAGCAGCGTCCAAGTCTTAGTAGCGAACACCGGGGAGCTGTTTTTT,CASSVQVLVANTGELFF
TRBD1,TRBJ1-2,NA,TRBV5-1,TGCGCCAGCAGCACCGACAGGGACTATGGCTACACCTTC,CASSTDRDYGYTF
NA,TRBJ1-4,NA,TRBV28,TGTGCCAGCAGTTCGCGCAAAACAGGTTCCGAGGAAAAACTGTTTTTT,CASSSRKTGSEEKLFF
NA,TRBJ2-3,NA,TRBV27,TGTGCCAGCAGAGCTACAGGGGTAGCGGGTTATACGCAGTATTTT,CASRATGVAGYTQYF
NA,TRBJ2-1,NA,TRBV6-1,TGTGCCAGCGCCTTAGTAGATGAGCAGTTCTTC,CASALVDEQFF
NA,TRBJ1-1,NA,TRBV6-1,TGTGCCAGCAGTTCCTTCGGAGGGACTGAAGCTTTCTTT,CASSSFGGTEAFF
NA,TRBJ2-2,NA,TRBV7-6,TGTGCCAGCAGCGCCCTGAGACAAACCAACACCGGGGAGCTGTTTTTT,CASSALRQTNTGELFF
TRBD2,TRBJ2-7,NA,TRBV28,TGTGCCAGCAGCTCGCCGGGGCGGGAGGGATACGAGCAGTACTTC,CASSSPGREGYEQYF
TRBD1,TRBJ2-5,NA,TRBV11-2,TGTGCCAGCAGCACCCGACAGGGGCGAAACCAAGAGACCCAGTACTTC,CASSTRQGRNQETQYF
NA,TRBJ2-1,NA,TRBV19,TGTGCCAGTAGTATAACGCTGGCTAGCTCCTACAATGAGCAGTTCTTC,CASSITLASSYNEQFF
NA,TRBJ1-2,NA,TRBV5-4,TGTGCCAGCAGCTTGGCCCCCGGGCCCCAAAACTCTGGCTACACCTTC,CASSLAPGPQNSGYTF
TRBD1,TRBJ1-2,NA,TRBV29-1,TGCAGCGTTAGGACAGGAGCTAACTATGGCTACACCTTC,CSVRTGANYGYTF
NA,TRBJ2-1,NA,TRBV7-9,TGTGCCAGCAGCCCGTCCCCCAATGAGCAGTTCTTC,CASSPSPNEQFF
NA,TRBJ1-2,NA,TRBV6-5,TGTGCCAGCAGTTCCCTCGAGCGTGGCTACACCTTC,CASSSLERGYTF
NA,TRBJ2-7,NA,TRBV7-8,TGTGCCAGCAGGACTAGGGTCGGACACTACGAGCAGTACTTC,CASRTRVGHYEQYF
NA,TRBJ2-1,NA,TRBV6-6,TGTGCCAGCAGTCAGGGACTCAGTGAGCAGTTCTTC,CASSQGLSEQFF